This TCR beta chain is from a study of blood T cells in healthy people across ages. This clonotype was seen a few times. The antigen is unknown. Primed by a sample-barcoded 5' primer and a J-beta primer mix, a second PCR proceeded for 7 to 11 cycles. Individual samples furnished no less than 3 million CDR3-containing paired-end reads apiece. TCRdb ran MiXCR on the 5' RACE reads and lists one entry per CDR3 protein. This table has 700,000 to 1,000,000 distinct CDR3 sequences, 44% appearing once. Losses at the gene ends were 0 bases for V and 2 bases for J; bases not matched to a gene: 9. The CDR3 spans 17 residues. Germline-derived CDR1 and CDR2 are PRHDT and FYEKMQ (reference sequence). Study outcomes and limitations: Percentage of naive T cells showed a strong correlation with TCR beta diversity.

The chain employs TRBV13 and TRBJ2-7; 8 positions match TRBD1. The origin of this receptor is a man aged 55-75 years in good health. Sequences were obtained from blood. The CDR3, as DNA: TGTGCCAGCAGCTTAGGCTGGGTGACAGGGGATACCTACGAGCAGTACTTC. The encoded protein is CASSLGWVTGDTYEQYF.